This T cell receptor beta chain was sequenced during a study of cytomegalovirus exposure and HLA in healthy donors. Study-wide points: That first-cohort TCR clusters tended to co-occur in the 120 or so validation repertoires was found in a later analysis. Rarity marked most TCR sequences, yet some public TCRs occurred in many donors.

Generated by immunoSEQ multiplex PCR, the TCRdb table keeps only in-frame clones and is missing some. This table holds 250,000 or so clones, around 87% found once. Separation from the 666-subject first cohort characterized the approximately 120-subject validation cohort, to which the donors belonged. Germline lookup yields CDR1 MNHEY and CDR2 SVGAGI. The germline V and J ends were trimmed by 0 bases and 10 bases, with 21 bases remaining between them. CDR3 length: 16 residues. Concerning this clone: Its cognate antigen is unknown.

The chain has TRBV6-5 and TRBJ1-2; no definite D call. Input material: PBMCs. This clonotype was sampled from a man aged 18 to 35 in good health and CMV-seronegative. Here the CDR3 DNA reads TGTGCCAGCAGTTACTCGTCTGCGGGTCGGGTTTTGAACTACACCTTC. It encodes CASSYSSAGRVLNYTF.